Following are 22 T cell receptor beta chains from one sample sequenced in a study of blood T cells in healthy people across ages. With a J-beta primer mix and a sample-barcoded 5' primer, a second PCR ran about 6 to 11 cycles. TCRdb independently ran MiXCR on the 5' RACE reads; one entry per CDR3 protein. In the table there are approximately 690,000 distinct CDR3 sequences, around 54% of which are singletons. The sequenced material came from blood. These receptors all come from a man in his sixties in good health.

In its sample, this clonotype was seen a few times. This chain connects TRBV6-5 to TRBJ2-5; D uncertain. V was shortened by 0 bases and J by 2 bases, with 7 bases between the two germline ends. Germline CDR1 is MNHEY and CDR2 is SVGAGI. CDR3 length equals 14 residues. CDR3 coding DNA: TGTGCCAGCAGTTACTCTACTCGACAAGAGACCCAGTACTTC. Translated: CASSYSTRQETQYF.

Of note for this clonotype: One end of the junction fails to match germline, which may point to a read error. The V gene is TRBV5-6, the J gene TRBJ2-1; D is unresolved. The CDR3 is 16 amino acids. Germline values: CDR1 SGHDT, CDR2 YYEEEE. The chain's CDR3 is CASSQTGPRSYSEQFF. The CDR3 nucleotides read TGTGCCAGCAGCCAAACCGGACCTAGGTCCTACAGTGAGCAGTTCTTC.

The sample holds a few counts of this clonotype. This rearrangement joins TRBV10-3 to TRBJ1-1; 9 bases line up with TRBD1. Unmatched junction bases numbered 16, after V lost 6 bases and J lost 5 bases. Germline-derived CDR1 and CDR2 are ENHRY and SYGVKD. This CDR3 is 17 amino acids long. CDR3 in amino acids: CAIRDVPGQGSWTEAFF. The CDR3 DNA follows: TGTGCCATCAGGGACGTCCCGGGACAGGGTTCGTGGACTGAAGCTTTCTTT.

This clonotype was seen a handful of times. The chain is built from TRBV2 and TRBJ2-1; TRBD2 matches at 7 bases. The CDR3 totals 13 residues. The V and J ends lost 10 bases and 7 bases, in that order; junction bases with no gene match: 10. CDR1 SNHLY and CDR2 FYNNEI come from the germline V gene. Here the CDR3 DNA reads TGTGCCACGGCAGCGGGGCCAAGGAATGAGCAGTTCTTC. The encoded protein is CATAAGPRNEQFF.

The chain uses TRBV7-9 and TRBJ1-4, with 9 bases that match TRBD1. The germline CDR1 and CDR2 sequences are SEHNR and FQNEAQ (reference sequence). The trim removed 3 bases at V and 8 bases at J, leaving 4 bases unmatched. The length of the CDR3 is 14 residues. Here the CDR3 DNA reads TGTGCCAGCAGCTTTTGGACAGGGGCGGAAAAACTGTTTTTT. Its translation: CASSFWTGAEKLFF.

The V call is TRBV20-1, the J call TRBJ1-6; D possibly corresponds to TRBD1 (5 bases). The germline V gene encodes CDR1 DFQATT and CDR2 SNEGSKA (reference sequence). CDR3 length equals 15 residues. V lost 1 base to trimming and J lost 8 bases, with 15 bases between them. CDR3 in DNA: TGCAGTGCTAGAGCTACGACGGGGGGAGATTCACCCCTCCACTTT. Translating gives CSARATTGGDSPLHF.

The chain recombines TRBV28 with TRBJ1-5; TRBD1 agrees at 8 bases. The CDR3 contains 13 residues. The V and J ends lost 10 bases and 6 bases, in that order; junction bases with no gene match: 8. The germline V gene has CDR1 MDHEN and CDR2 SYDVKM. The CDR3 here is CAIQTGATQPQHF. The DNA of the CDR3 is TGTGCCATCCAGACAGGGGCAACTCAGCCCCAGCATTTT. Looking up the rest from reference TRBV28 and TRBJ1-5 gives the full variable domain: DVKVTQSSRYLVKRTGEKVFLECVQDMDHENMFWYRQDPGLGLRLIYFSYDVKMKEKGDIPEGYSVSREKKERFSLILESASTNQTSMYLCAIQTGATQPQHFGDGTRLSIL.

The chain joins TRBV15 to TRBJ1-5; D might be TRBD1 (5 bases). From germline, CDR1 is LNHNV and CDR2 YYDKDF (reference sequence). V was shortened by 3 bases and J by 6 bases, with 9 bases between the two germline ends. The CDR3 has 13 residues. CDR3 sequence reads: CATSRLTVQPQHF. The CDR3 region has the DNA TGTGCCACCAGCAGGCTGACAGTTCAGCCCCAGCATTTT.

The gene calls are TRBV7-2 and TRBJ2-2; D is unclear. Germline CDR1 reads SGHTA; CDR2 reads FQGNSA. The CDR3 spans 14 residues. V was cut by 3 bases and J by 5 bases, with 10 bases left in between. The CDR3 DNA reads TGTGCCAGCAGCTTGGTTGTAGGAACCGGGGAGCTGTTTTTT. This translates into CASSLVVGTGELFF.

The table lists this clonotype with a few counts. The chain has TRBV5-1 and TRBJ2-5; D uncertain. Germline assignment: CDR1 SGHRS and CDR2 YFSETQ. This CDR3 spans 13 amino acids. V lost 0 bases and J lost 5, with 8 bases in between. The CDR3 nucleotides are TGCGCCAGCAGCTTGGTGGGCCGGGAGACCCAGTACTTC. Amino acid sequence: CASSLVGRETQYF.

The chain employs TRBV5-8 and TRBJ1-4; 11 bases line up with TRBD1. Germline V CDR1 and CDR2: SGHTS, YDEGEE. After removal of 5 bases from V and 6 bases from J, the junction contained 6 bases not matched to a gene. This CDR3 has 15 amino acids. The CDR3 coding sequence is TGTGCCAGCAGTCGACCGGGACAGGGGGATGAAAAACTGTTTTTT. Amino acids: CASSRPGQGDEKLFF.

In regard to this clonotype: A much larger clone differs from this one at a single base, so this may be a read error. The chain couples TRBV7-2 to TRBJ2-7, with 7 bases aligning to TRBD1. The germline V gene encodes CDR1 SGHTA and CDR2 FQGNSA. Unmatched junction bases numbered 19, after V lost 4 bases and J lost 7 bases. CDR3 length equals 17 residues. The CDR3 nucleotides read TGTGCCAGCAGCTCACAAACCCGAGGACAGGTTAAGCGTGAGCAGTACTTC. It encodes CASSSQTRGQVKREQYF.

This chain joins TRBV6-6 and TRBJ1-6, with D possibly being TRBD1 (5 bases). The CDR3 totals 14 residues. V lost 8 bases and J lost 10, with 18 bases in between. Germline CDR1 is MNHNY and CDR2 is SVGAGI (reference sequence). The CDR3 DNA is TGTGCCAGCCGAGGGGTGACCTGGGGCTCACCCCTCCACTTT. It codes for CASRGVTWGSPLHF.

The chain links TRBV10-3 to TRBJ2-3, with D possibly being TRBD2 (6 bases). The CDR3 contains 14 residues. Germline CDR1 and CDR2: ENHRY and SYGVKD. V shed 6 bases and J shed 4 bases, with 14 bases lying between them. The CDR3 region has the DNA TGTGCCATCAGCGCCGCGGGGACGTCAGATACGCAGTATTTT. Encoded protein: CAISAAGTSDTQYF.

This sequence joins TRBV12-3 or TRBV12-4 and TRBJ2-7, with 7 bases that match TRBD2. Losses at the gene ends were 7 bases for V and 5 bases for J; bases not matched to a gene: 14. The CDR3 extends over 15 amino acids. For the CDR3, the DNA is TGTGCCAGCACCCGTTGGGGGGGATCTGGCGACGAGCAGTACTTC. Residues: CASTRWGGSGDEQYF.

This clonotype was seen only a few times. The chain employs TRBV20-1 and TRBJ1-2; the D gene is possibly TRBD1 (6 bases). The CDR3 runs to 16 residues. V shed 4 bases and J shed 4 bases, with 22 bases lying between them. From germline, CDR1 is DFQATT and CDR2 SNEGSKA (reference sequence). CDR3 loop: CSAKDPGTGGPYGYTF. For the CDR3, the DNA is TGCAGTGCTAAAGACCCCGGGACGGGGGGCCCCTATGGCTACACCTTC.

The chain recombines TRBV7-2 with TRBJ1-5; D uncertain. Germline CDR1 reads SGHTA; CDR2 reads FQGNSA. The length of the CDR3 is 15 residues. V dropped 3 bases and J dropped 6 bases, with 15 bases sitting between them. As DNA, the CDR3 is TGTGCCAGCAGCTTTTCCGGAATAATAGGTCAGCCCCAGCATTTT. Protein product: CASSFSGIIGQPQHF.

In its sample, this clonotype was seen a few times. The chain joins TRBV5-4 to TRBJ2-5; 12 positions agree with TRBD2. The CDR3 runs to 15 residues. Looked up from germline, CDR1 is SGHNT and CDR2 is YYREEE (reference sequence). V shed 4 bases, J shed 2 bases, and the junction held 3 bases outside the gene matches. The CDR3 spells CASSAGLAGQETQYF. CDR3 in DNA: TGTGCCAGCAGCGCCGGACTAGCGGGGCAAGAGACCCAGTACTTC.

The CDR3, as DNA: TGCGCCAGCAGCTTGGCCACAGTTGGGGCCAACGTCCTGACTTTC. This sequence encodes CASSLATVGANVLTF. V and J are TRBV5-1 and TRBJ2-6; D gene unclear. Trimming cost V 0 bases and J 3 bases, with 7 bases left between them. Germline assignment: CDR1 SGHRS and CDR2 YFSETQ. The CDR3 consists of 15 residues.

The V call is TRBV29-1, the J call TRBJ1-2; 10 nucleotides agree with TRBD1. Germline V gives CDR1 SQVTM, CDR2 ANQGSEA. The V segment lost 3 bases and the J segment 7 bases; nucleotides outside the gene matches: 5. The CDR3 covers 13 residues. In DNA form, the CDR3 reads TGCAGCGTTGATGGACAGGGGGGCGCTGGCTACACCTTC. Its protein is CSVDGQGGAGYTF.

V usage is TRBV15 and J usage is TRBJ2-1; weak D call: TRBD1 (5 bases). CDR1 is LNHNV, CDR2 YYDKDF, per germline (reference sequence). There are 16 residues in the CDR3. With 2 bases removed from V and 0 bases from J, the gap between germline ends came to 11 bases. Here the CDR3 reads CATSRYSGASYNEQFF. CDR3 coding DNA: TGTGCCACCAGCAGATATAGTGGGGCCTCCTACAATGAGCAGTTCTTC.

The chain has TRBV13 and TRBJ2-4; either TRBD1 or TRBD2 may fit D (5 bases each). This CDR3 region has 12 residues. Trimming removed 0 bases at V and 13 bases at J, with 10 bases between. Germline V gene sequence: CDR1 PRHDT, CDR2 FYEKMQ (reference sequence). The CDR3 region is CASSLGPWGQYF. For the CDR3, the DNA is TGTGCCAGCAGCTTAGGCCCCTGGGGGCAGTACTTC.